This TCR beta chain was obtained from a study of shared clonotypes between healthy human individuals. The CDR3 sequence is 15 residues long. The germline CDR1 and CDR2 sequences are MNHNS and SASEGT. Deletions cut 7 bases from V and 6 bases from J, with 18 bases between. Cells designated naive CD8 were CD45RO-negative and were positively selected for CCR7, with terminally differentiated effector memory CD45RA+ cells excluded. At deep level, the assay was performed. Data came from immunoSEQ multiplex PCR; TCRdb stores just in-frame clones and leaves some out. Here the sample spans 2 million to 2.5 million clones, approximately 95% being singletons.

The origin of this receptor is a man between 18 and 29 years old in good health. The gene calls are TRBV6-1 and TRBJ2-2, with D possibly being TRBD1 (5 bases). The sample consisted of naive CD8+ T cells sorted from blood. The CDR3 loop reads CASNRDSRLSGELFF. The CDR3 DNA follows: TGTGCCAGCAACCGAGACAGCCGGCTGTCCGGGGAGCTGTTTTTT.